This paragraph reports one T cell receptor (beta chain). Its antigen is unidentified. The library gave individual cDNA molecules unique molecular identifiers. TCRdb re-called the RACE reads with MiXCR, one entry per CDR3 protein. The data contain more than 55,000 distinct CDR3 sequences, roughly 9.8% of them singletons. This entry belongs to a study of human T cells and chemical hapten exposure. Findings of the study overall: Positive correlation was observed between PT1 expanded TCR counts and patch test score.

Time point meaning: pre-sensitization, week 0. This sample's treatment: therapeutic diphenylcyclopropenone sensitization with weekly scalp DPC. Those who donated were patients with alopecia, 18 to 70 years of age, and suitable for DPC. This sequence originates from a man aged 35 to 55 with alopecia areata. Some clones in this sample may be carry-over from other donors' samples. The sample here was whole blood, taken in connection with sensitization to the hapten diphenylcyclopropenone (DPC).

The CDR3 spells CATWGLYNEQFF. CDR3 sequence (DNA): TGTGCCACCTGGGGACTTTACAATGAGCAGTTCTTC. This rearrangement joins TRBV27 to TRBJ2-1, with D possibly matching TRBD2 (6 bases). CDR1 MNHEY and CDR2 SMNVEV come from the germline V gene (reference sequence). The V gene lost 10 bases and the J gene lost 4 bases, with 11 bases spanning the gap. The CDR3 runs 12 residues.